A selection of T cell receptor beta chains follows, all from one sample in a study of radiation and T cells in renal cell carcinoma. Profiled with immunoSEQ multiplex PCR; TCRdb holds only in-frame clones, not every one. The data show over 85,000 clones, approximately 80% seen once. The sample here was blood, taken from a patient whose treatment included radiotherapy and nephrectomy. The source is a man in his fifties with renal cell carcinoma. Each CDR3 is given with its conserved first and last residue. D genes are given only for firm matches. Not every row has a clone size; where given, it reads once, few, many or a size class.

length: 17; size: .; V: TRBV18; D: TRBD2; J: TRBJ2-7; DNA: TGTGCCAGCTCACCTTATCTAGCGGCGGGAGGCACCTACGAGCAGTACTTC; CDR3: CASSPYLAAGGTYEQYF
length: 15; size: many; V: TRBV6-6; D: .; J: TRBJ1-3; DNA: TGTGCCAGCAGCCAGGACGGAGCCTCTGGAAACACCATATATTTT; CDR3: CASSQDGASGNTIYF
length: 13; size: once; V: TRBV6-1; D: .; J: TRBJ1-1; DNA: TGTGCCACCACGCAGGGGCGCGACACTGAAGCTTTCTTT; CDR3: CATTQGRDTEAFF
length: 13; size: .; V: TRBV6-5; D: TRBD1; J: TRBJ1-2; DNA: TGTGCCAGCAGCAAGGGACAGGGCTTGGGCTACACCTTC; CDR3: CASSKGQGLGYTF
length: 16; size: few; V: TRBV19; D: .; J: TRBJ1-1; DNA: TGTGCCAGTAGTAACCGCCCCAACAGGGTAGGGACTGAAGCTTTCTTT; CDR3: CASSNRPNRVGTEAFF
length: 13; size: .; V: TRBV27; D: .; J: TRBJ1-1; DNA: TGTGCCAGCCAGGGCCACGCGGGTACTGAAGCTTTCTTT; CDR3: CASQGHAGTEAFF
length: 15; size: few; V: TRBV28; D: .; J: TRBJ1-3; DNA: TGTGCCAGCAGCTTAGAGGGAAGCTCTGGAAACACCATATATTTT; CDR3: CASSLEGSSGNTIYF
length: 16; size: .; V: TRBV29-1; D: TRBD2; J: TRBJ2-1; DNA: TGCAGCGTCGTCGTGGGACGGGGGGGCCTTTGGAATGAGCAGTTCTTC; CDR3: CSVVVGRGGLWNEQFF
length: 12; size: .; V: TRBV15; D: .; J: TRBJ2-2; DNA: TGTGCCACCGGACTTAACACCGGGGAGCTGTTTTTT; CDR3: CATGLNTGELFF
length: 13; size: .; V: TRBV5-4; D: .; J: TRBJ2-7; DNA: TGTGCCAGCAGCCACACAGGGTCGGGGGAGCAGTACTTC; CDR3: CASSHTGSGEQYF
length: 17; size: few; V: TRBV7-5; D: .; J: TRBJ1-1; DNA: TGTGCCAGAAGTTCTCCGGGACAGGGCAATAGAAACACTGAAGCTTTCTTT; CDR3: CARSSPGQGNRNTEAFF
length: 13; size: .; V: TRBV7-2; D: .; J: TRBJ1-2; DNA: TGTGCCAGCAGCTCCCTTGCGGCGAATGGCTACACCTTC; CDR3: CASSSLAANGYTF
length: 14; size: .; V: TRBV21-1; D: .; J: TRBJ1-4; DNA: TGTGCCAGCACCCAAGGTCCAGACAATGAAAAACTGTTTTTT; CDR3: CASTQGPDNEKLFF
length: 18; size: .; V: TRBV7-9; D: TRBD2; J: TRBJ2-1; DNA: TGTGCCAGCAGCTTCCCTACTTTGGGGGGGGTCTCCTACAATGAGCAGTTCTTC; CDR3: CASSFPTLGGVSYNEQFF
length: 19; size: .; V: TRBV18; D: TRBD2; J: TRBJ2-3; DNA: TGTGCCAGCTCACCGGGGGGACTAGCGGGACTTTCTGGCACAGATACGCAGTATTTT; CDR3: CASSPGGLAGLSGTDTQYF
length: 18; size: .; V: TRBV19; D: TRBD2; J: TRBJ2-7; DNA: TGTGCCAGTAGCACGGCTATTAGCGGGAGGGCCGCGTTTTACGAGCAGTACTTC; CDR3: CASSTAISGRAAFYEQYF
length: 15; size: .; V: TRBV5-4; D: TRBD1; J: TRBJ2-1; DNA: TGTGCCAGCAGCTTGGACAGGGGCTACTACAATGAGCAGTTCTTC; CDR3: CASSLDRGYYNEQFF
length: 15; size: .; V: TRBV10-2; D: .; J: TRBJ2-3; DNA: TGCGCCAGCAGTGAGTCGATGGATAGGGGCCTCGCGCAGTATTTT; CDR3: CASSESMDRGLAQYF
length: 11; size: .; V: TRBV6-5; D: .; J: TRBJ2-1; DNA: TGTGCCAGCAGTCAATTCAATGAGCAGTTCTTC; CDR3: CASSQFNEQFF
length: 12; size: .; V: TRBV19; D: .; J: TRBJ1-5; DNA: TGTGCCAGTAGTATTAGTCATCAGCCCCAGCATTTT; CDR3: CASSISHQPQHF
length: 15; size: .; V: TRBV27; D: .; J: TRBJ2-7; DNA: TGTGCCAGCAGGCAACCTCCGGGACCTTACTACGAGCAGTACTTC; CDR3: CASRQPPGPYYEQYF
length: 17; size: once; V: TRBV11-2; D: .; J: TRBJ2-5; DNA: TGTGCCAGCAGCTTACAATCGGCGGGACCTCTTCAAGAGACCCAGTACTTC; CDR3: CASSLQSAGPLQETQYF
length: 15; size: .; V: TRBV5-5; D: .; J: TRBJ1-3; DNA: TGTGCCAGCAGCCGCGGGGGCGGACCTGGAAACACCATATATTTT; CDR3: CASSRGGGPGNTIYF
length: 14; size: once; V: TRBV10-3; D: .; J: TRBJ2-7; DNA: TGTGCCATCAGTGAGCCCCGGGAAGCCTACGAGCAGTACTTC; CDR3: CAISEPREAYEQYF
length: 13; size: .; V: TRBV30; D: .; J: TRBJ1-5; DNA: TGTGCCTGGAGTTTACAGGCGAGACAGCCCCAGCATTTT; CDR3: CAWSLQARQPQHF
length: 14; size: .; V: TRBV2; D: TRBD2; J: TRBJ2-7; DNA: TGTGCCAGCAACCAACGACTAGCAGGAGGCGAGCAGTACTTC; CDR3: CASNQRLAGGEQYF
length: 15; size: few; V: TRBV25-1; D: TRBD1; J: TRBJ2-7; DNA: TGTGCCAGCAGTTCGTCCCAGGGGGATTCCTACGAGCAGTACTTC; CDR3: CASSSSQGDSYEQYF
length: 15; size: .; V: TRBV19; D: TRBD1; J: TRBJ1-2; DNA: TGTGCCAGTAGTATTGGGACAGTAGCTAACTATGGCTACACCTTC; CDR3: CASSIGTVANYGYTF
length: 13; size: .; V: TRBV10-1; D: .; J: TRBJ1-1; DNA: TGCGCCAGCAGAGATTTTCCTGACACTGAAGCTTTCTTT; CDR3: CASRDFPDTEAFF
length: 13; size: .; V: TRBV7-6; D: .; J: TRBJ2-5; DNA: TGTGCCAGCAGCCGAAGGGGGGGAGAGACCCAGTACTTC; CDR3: CASSRRGGETQYF
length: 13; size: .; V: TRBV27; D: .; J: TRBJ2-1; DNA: TGTGCCAGCAGGGACAGAGACTACAATGAGCAGTTCTTC; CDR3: CASRDRDYNEQFF
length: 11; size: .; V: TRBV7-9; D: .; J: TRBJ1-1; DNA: TGTGCCAGCAGAAGGGACACTGAAGCTTTCTTT; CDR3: CASRRDTEAFF
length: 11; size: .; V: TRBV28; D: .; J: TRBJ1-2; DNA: TGTGCCATCGTAGCTAACTATGGCTACACCTTC; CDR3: CAIVANYGYTF
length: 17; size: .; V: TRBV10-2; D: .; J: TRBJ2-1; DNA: TGCGCCAGCAGTGTGGGTGTGCGGGTGAGCTCCTACAATGAGCAGTTCTTC; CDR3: CASSVGVRVSSYNEQFF
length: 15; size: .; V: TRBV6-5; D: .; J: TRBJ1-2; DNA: TGTGCCAGCAGCAACCCAGGGCTTCTCTCCTATGGCTACACCTTC; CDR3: CASSNPGLLSYGYTF
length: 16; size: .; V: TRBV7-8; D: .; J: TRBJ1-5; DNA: TGTGCCAGCAGCTTTCTAGGCCAGGGGTACAATCAGCCCCAGCATTTT; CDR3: CASSFLGQGYNQPQHF
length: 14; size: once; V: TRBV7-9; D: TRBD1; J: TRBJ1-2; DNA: TGTGCCAGCAGTAGGGGGGACAGTTATTTCGGCTACACCTTC; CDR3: CASSRGDSYFGYTF
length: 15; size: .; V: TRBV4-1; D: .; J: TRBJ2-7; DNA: TGCGCCAGCAGCCGGGCGATTTTTGGCCAGGACGAGCAGTACTTC; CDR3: CASSRAIFGQDEQYF
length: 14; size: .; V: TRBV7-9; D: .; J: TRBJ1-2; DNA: TGTGCCAGCAGCTTATCGGACGGAAACTATGGCTACACCTTC; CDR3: CASSLSDGNYGYTF
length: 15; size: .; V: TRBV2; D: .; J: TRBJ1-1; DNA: TGTGCCAGCAGGATGCAAGCGGGGGCTCTGACTGAAGCTTTCTTT; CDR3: CASRMQAGALTEAFF
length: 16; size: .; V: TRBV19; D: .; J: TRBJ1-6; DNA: TGTGCCAGTAGTTTTCGGCGCAGTAGAACTTCGACGGGGCGTCACTTT; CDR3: CASSFRRSRTSTGRHF
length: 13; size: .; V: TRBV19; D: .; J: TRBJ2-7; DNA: TGTGCCAGTAGCCCTAAGGACAGCTCGGTGCAGTACTTC; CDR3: CASSPKDSSVQYF